This TCR beta chain comes out of a study of CD8 T cell repertoires and HIV-1 epitope variants. Study-wide background: Twenty-five autologous and known Gag and Nef epitope variant peptides each stimulated T cells separately. Controls were a CMV, EBV and flu pool, Ebola AY9, and no peptide.

This clone appeared a single time. Antigen unknown. Trimming took off 4 bases at V and 2 bases at J, with 9 bases between the two ends. The CDR3 runs to 14 residues. Germline lookup yields CDR1 SGHRS and CDR2 YFSETQ. The method was immunoSEQ multiplex PCR; TCRdb's version includes in-frame clones alone and lacks a portion of them. This sample has several thousand clones, with roughly three fifths found just once. Sequenced sample: cultured CD8+ T cells derived from PBMCs. This clonotype was sampled from a male donor with HIV. V and J are TRBV5-1 and TRBJ2-2, with a weak D call TRBD1 (6 bases). The CDR3 loop reads CASSRTVNTGELFF. CDR3 nucleotide sequence: TGCGCCAGCAGCCGGACAGTAAACACCGGGGAGCTGTTTTTT.